This is a list of T cell receptor beta chains from one sample in a study of identical twins. TCRdb itself ran the 5' RACE reads through MiXCR, one entry per CDR3 protein. Here the sample spans about 250,000 distinct CDR3 sequences, about 8.5% being singletons. The sample was also reused in another study, on yellow fever vaccine responses in identical twins.

Sequencing was carried out using CD8+ T cells sorted from blood. These receptors all come from a woman younger than 35 in good health. Each CDR3 is given with its conserved first and last residue. D genes are given only for firm matches. For some rows the clone size is stated as once, few or many, or as a class when expanded; others skip it.

CDR3 protein | CDR3 DNA | CDR3 length | J gene | clone size | V gene | D gene
CASRIAGGTYEQYF | TGTGCCAGCAGGATAGCGGGAGGAACCTACGAGCAGTACTTC | 14 | TRBJ2-7 | few | TRBV28 | TRBD2
CASRAWTAYEQYF | TGTGCCAGCCGCGCATGGACAGCCTACGAGCAGTACTTC | 13 | TRBJ2-7 | . | TRBV7-9 | .
CASSPGSFNEQFF | TGTGCCAGCAGCCCAGGTAGCTTCAATGAGCAGTTCTTC | 13 | TRBJ2-1 | few | TRBV7-8 | .
CASSQEAWEGVDIQYF | TGCGCCAGCAGCCAAGAAGCGTGGGAGGGTGTGGACATTCAGTACTTC | 16 | TRBJ2-4 | . | TRBV4-3 | TRBD2
CASSFREVGDTQYF | TGTGCCAGCAGTTTTCGGGAGGTGGGAGATACGCAGTATTTT | 14 | TRBJ2-3 | . | TRBV6-2/TRBV6-3 | TRBD2
CASSQDWGPQGPDTDTQYF | TGCGCCAGCAGCCAAGATTGGGGACCCCAGGGTCCCGACACAGATACGCAGTATTTT | 19 | TRBJ2-3 | . | TRBV4-3 | .
CASSHLPAGVSSSYEQYF | TGTGCCAGCAGCCACTTGCCGGCAGGCGTCAGTAGCTCCTACGAGCAGTACTTC | 18 | TRBJ2-7 | . | TRBV3-1 | .
CASSQEDRGTDGYTF | TGCGCCAGCAGCCAAGAGGACAGGGGAACAGATGGCTACACCTTC | 15 | TRBJ1-2 | . | TRBV4-1 | TRBD1
CASSLAVQLNTEAFF | TGTGCCAGCAGCTTGGCCGTGCAGCTGAACACTGAAGCTTTCTTT | 15 | TRBJ1-1 | few | TRBV5-6 | .
CSVYGAANEQYF | TGCAGCGTTTATGGGGCGGCAAACGAGCAGTACTTC | 12 | TRBJ2-7 | few | TRBV29-1 | .
CSARDSVSGEQFF | TGCAGTGCTAGAGATTCTGTCTCTGGTGAGCAGTTCTTC | 13 | TRBJ2-1 | many | TRBV20-1 | .
CASTPGQVDGYTF | TGTGCCAGCACCCCGGGACAGGTTGATGGCTACACCTTC | 13 | TRBJ1-2 | . | TRBV2 | TRBD1
CASSQELAESYEQYF | TGCGCCAGCAGCCAAGAGCTAGCAGAGTCCTACGAGCAGTACTTC | 15 | TRBJ2-7 | . | TRBV4-3 | .
CASSQEVPGLAGEQYF | TGCGCCAGCAGCCAAGAGGTACCGGGACTAGCGGGGGAGCAGTACTTC | 16 | TRBJ2-7 | many | TRBV4-3 | TRBD2
CASRIRDVSEIEQFF | TGTGCCAGCAGGATCCGGGACGTTAGCGAAATTGAGCAGTTCTTC | 15 | TRBJ2-1 | many | TRBV7-9 | .
CASTLAGGPYNEQFF | TGTGCCAGTACATTAGCGGGAGGGCCCTACAATGAGCAGTTCTTC | 15 | TRBJ2-1 | few | TRBV19 | TRBD2
CASSQGWGLAGEETQYF | TGCGCCAGCAGCCAAGGTTGGGGACTAGCGGGAGAAGAGACCCAGTACTTC | 17 | TRBJ2-5 | many | TRBV4-3 | TRBD2
CASSPRPSVGGELFF | TGTGCCAGCAGCCCTAGGCCTAGCGTTGGCGGGGAGCTGTTTTTT | 15 | TRBJ2-2 | . | TRBV12-3/TRBV12-4 | .
CASNKNTGELFF | TGTGCCAGCAACAAGAACACCGGGGAGCTGTTTTTT | 12 | TRBJ2-2 | few | TRBV9 | .
CATSRRGDQETQYF | TGTGCCACCAGCAGAAGGGGGGACCAAGAGACCCAGTACTTC | 14 | TRBJ2-5 | . | TRBV15 | .
CASSLSGLSSYEQYF | TGTGCCAGCAGCTTATCCGGACTTAGCTCCTACGAGCAGTACTTC | 15 | TRBJ2-7 | many | TRBV7-9 | .
CASSLGQGGEQYF | TGTGCCAGCAGTTTAGGACAGGGAGGGGAGCAGTACTTC | 13 | TRBJ2-7 | many | TRBV12-3/TRBV12-4 | .
CATRRDSYNEQFF | TGTGCCACCCGGCGGGACAGTTACAATGAGCAGTTCTTC | 13 | TRBJ2-1 | few | TRBV10-3 | .
CASSQDRYSNQPQHF | TGTGCCAGCAGCCAAGACAGATATAGCAATCAGCCCCAGCATTTT | 15 | TRBJ1-5 | . | TRBV3-1 | .
CASSQDPGGEPQHF | TGCGCCAGCAGCCAAGATCCCGGAGGGGAGCCCCAGCATTTT | 14 | TRBJ1-5 | . | TRBV4-3 | .
CASSLSGTGLYEQFF | TGTGCCAGCAGTTTATCCGGGACAGGGTTATATGAGCAGTTCTTC | 15 | TRBJ2-1 | few | TRBV27 | TRBD1
CASSLARTGALNTEAFF | TGTGCCAGCAGTCTTGCCCGGACAGGAGCCCTGAACACTGAAGCTTTCTTT | 17 | TRBJ1-1 | . | TRBV28 | TRBD1
CAISQLRDRDRPGANVLTF | TGTGCCATCAGCCAACTGCGGGACAGGGACCGGCCTGGGGCCAACGTCCTGACTTTC | 19 | TRBJ2-6 | few | TRBV3-1 | TRBD1
CASSLGTDSSYEQYF | TGTGCCAGCAGCTTAGGGACCGATAGCTCCTACGAGCAGTACTTC | 15 | TRBJ2-7 | many | TRBV7-8 | .